These T cell receptor beta chains were read from a single sample in a study of T-cell reconstitution after alpha-beta-depleted transplantation in children. TCRdb used MiXCR to reprocess the PCR reads, holding one entry per CDR3 protein. The sample lists about 610,000 distinct CDR3 sequences, about 11% occurring once. The sequencing used PBMCs from the stem cell graft donor, collected from the stem cell graft. Source of these receptors: a human donor who donated a stem cell graft to a child with acute myeloid leukemia. CDR3s include the opening cysteine and the closing phenylalanine or tryptophan. Each record gives: CDR3 protein, CDR3 DNA, D gene, J gene, V gene, clone size. A D gene is named only where the DNA matches it firmly. Clone size is stated in some rows and not others, as once, few, many or a class when expanded.

CDR3 protein: CASSLGGGSADTQYF; CDR3 DNA: TGTGCCAGCAGCTTAGGGGGGGGATCGGCAGATACGCAGTATTTT; D gene: TRBD2; J gene: TRBJ2-3; V gene: TRBV7-2; clone size: many
CDR3 protein: CSVLQGTVYEQYF; CDR3 DNA: TGCAGCGTTTTACAGGGGACAGTCTACGAGCAGTACTTC; D gene: TRBD1; J gene: TRBJ2-7; V gene: TRBV29-1; clone size: few
CDR3 protein: CSVEKSGGYEQYF; CDR3 DNA: TGCAGCGTTGAAAAGTCAGGGGGGTACGAGCAGTACTTC; D gene: -; J gene: TRBJ2-7; V gene: TRBV29-1; clone size: -
CDR3 protein: CATSDSPGTISEQFF; CDR3 DNA: TGTGCCACCAGTGATTCCCCCGGGACTATCAGTGAGCAGTTCTTC; D gene: TRBD2; J gene: TRBJ2-1; V gene: TRBV24-1; clone size: many
CDR3 protein: CASSLSGRAGEFF; CDR3 DNA: TGTGCCAGCAGTTTAAGCGGGAGGGCCGGGGAGTTCTTC; D gene: TRBD2; J gene: TRBJ2-1; V gene: TRBV28; clone size: many
CDR3 protein: CASRQTRQQGPNTQYF; CDR3 DNA: TGTGCCAGCAGACAAACTCGACAGCAGGGCCCGAATACGCAGTATTTT; D gene: -; J gene: TRBJ2-3; V gene: TRBV27; clone size: many
CDR3 protein: CASSEATGSNNEQFF; CDR3 DNA: TGTGCCAGCAGTGAAGCGACGGGAAGCAACAATGAGCAGTTCTTC; D gene: -; J gene: TRBJ2-1; V gene: TRBV6-1; clone size: few
CDR3 protein: CATRLRLGGADTQYF; CDR3 DNA: TGTGCCACCAGGCTCAGGCTAGGAGGCGCAGATACGCAGTATTTT; D gene: -; J gene: TRBJ2-3; V gene: TRBV15; clone size: few
CDR3 protein: CASWMELRGTQYF; CDR3 DNA: TGTGCCAGCTGGATGGAGTTACGCGGGACCCAGTACTTC; D gene: -; J gene: TRBJ2-5; V gene: TRBV6-2/TRBV6-3; clone size: -
CDR3 protein: CASSTPDSLETQYF; CDR3 DNA: TGTGCCAGCAGCACCCCGGATAGCCTAGAGACCCAGTACTTC; D gene: -; J gene: TRBJ2-5; V gene: TRBV11-2; clone size: -
CDR3 protein: CASSLVQVAGEQFF; CDR3 DNA: TGTGCCAGCAGCTTAGTCCAGGTAGCAGGTGAGCAGTTCTTC; D gene: -; J gene: TRBJ2-1; V gene: TRBV7-2; clone size: many
CDR3 protein: CAIKGLGPSSYNEQFF; CDR3 DNA: TGTGCCATCAAAGGGTTAGGGCCGAGCTCCTACAATGAGCAGTTCTTC; D gene: -; J gene: TRBJ2-1; V gene: TRBV10-3; clone size: many
CDR3 protein: CASSLALGGNRSPLHF; CDR3 DNA: TGTGCCAGCAGTTTAGCGCTAGGAGGAAATCGCTCACCCCTCCACTTT; D gene: -; J gene: TRBJ1-6; V gene: TRBV12-3/TRBV12-4; clone size: -
CDR3 protein: CAISETGLADGGVQFF; CDR3 DNA: TGTGCCATCAGTGAGACGGGACTAGCGGACGGCGGAGTGCAGTTCTTC; D gene: TRBD2; J gene: TRBJ2-1; V gene: TRBV10-3; clone size: many
CDR3 protein: CASSSWTVSNTGELFF; CDR3 DNA: TGCGCCAGCAGCTCCTGGACAGTTTCGAACACCGGGGAGCTGTTTTTT; D gene: -; J gene: TRBJ2-2; V gene: TRBV5-1; clone size: few